What follows are 16 T cell receptor beta chains derived from one specimen sequenced in a study of Ad26.COV2.S vaccination and SARS-CoV-2 variants. The table came from immunoSEQ multiplex PCR; TCRdb's copy has only in-frame clones and leaves some out. The table has about 350,000 clones, 92% seen once; the top ten hold 3.9%. Sequencing used peripheral blood, obtained after recovery from COVID-19. Receptor source: a human donor who had recovered from COVID-19.

This clone has just a few counts. The chain is built from TRBV14 and TRBJ1-6; unclear D gene. The germline V gene has CDR1 SGHDN and CDR2 FVKESK. The CDR3 runs 15 residues. V was trimmed by 1 base and J by 10 bases, leaving 14 bases between them. CDR3 in amino acids: CASSQGRLSTSPLHF. CDR3 nucleotides: TGTGCCAGCAGCCAAGGAAGATTGTCCACATCACCCCTCCACTTT.

This rearrangement joins TRBV19 to TRBJ2-2; D remains unclear. Germline CDR1 and CDR2: LNHDA and SQIVND (reference sequence). The CDR3 is 14 amino acids. The ends were cut back, 6 bases at V and 2 bases at J, with 10 bases in the middle. The DNA of the CDR3 is TGTGCCAGTAGAATGACACCTAACACCGGGGAGCTGTTTTTT. Its protein product is CASRMTPNTGELFF.

This clone occurred a few times. V usage is TRBV19 and J usage is TRBJ2-7; D is possibly TRBD2 (6 bases). The V gene lost 2 bases and the J gene lost 2 bases, with 13 bases spanning the gap. From germline, CDR1 is LNHDA and CDR2 SQIVND (reference sequence). CDR3 length: 15 amino acids. The CDR3 nucleotides are TGTGCCAGTAGTATATCCGGGGGATCGGCCTACGAGCAGTACTTC. Encoded protein: CASSISGGSAYEQYF. The whole variable domain, filled in from reference TRBV19 and TRBJ2-7, reads DGGITQSPKYLFRKEGQNVTLSCEQNLNHDAMYWYRQDPGQGLRLIYYSQIVNDFQKGDIAEGYSVSREKKESFPLTVTSAQKNPTAFYLCASSISGGSAYEQYFGPGTRLTVT.

The count of this clone is one. V and J are TRBV5-4 and TRBJ1-1; D is possibly TRBD1 (6 bases). The germline V and J ends were trimmed by 5 bases and 1 base, with 18 bases remaining between them. In germline, CDR1 is SGHNT, CDR2 YYREEE (reference sequence). The CDR3 consists of 16 residues. The CDR3 DNA reads TGTGCCAGCAGTCTCCTACAGGGAATCGGGAACACTGAAGCTTTCTTT. This codes for CASSLLQGIGNTEAFF.

The chain uses TRBV4-1 and TRBJ2-2; 7 positions match TRBD1. J was trimmed by 4 bases and V by 2 bases; bases with no gene match: 4. The CDR3 spans 15 residues. Per the germline V gene, CDR1 is MGHRA and CDR2 is YSYEKL. The CDR3 nucleotides read TGCGCCAGCAGCCAACCGACAGGGCCCACCGGGGAGCTGTTTTTT. This encodes CASSQPTGPTGELFF.

This clone was counted a few times. V usage is TRBV7-2 and J usage is TRBJ2-7; D possibly corresponds to TRBD1 (5 bases). Per germline, CDR1 SGHTA and CDR2 FQGNSA. V shed 4 bases and J shed 4 bases, with 11 bases lying between them. The CDR3 sequence is 13 residues long. The DNA for the CDR3 is TGTGCCAGCAGCTCCCAGGGATTGTACGAGCAGTACTTC. It yields the protein CASSSQGLYEQYF.

V usage is TRBV19 and J usage is TRBJ1-1; 9 bases are a match to TRBD1. This CDR3 contains 15 residues. Germline trimming cut 9 bases from V and 0 bases from J; bases unmatched to any gene: 8. CDR1 is LNHDA, CDR2 SQIVND, per germline (reference sequence). As DNA, the CDR3 is TGTGCCAGACCCATACGGGACAGGGTGAACACTGAAGCTTTCTTT. Its translation: CARPIRDRVNTEAFF.

This clone turned up a few times. V usage is TRBV28 and J usage is TRBJ1-5; 10 nucleotides line up with TRBD1. This CDR3 region has 14 residues. V lost 6 bases, J lost 8 bases, and 7 bases stayed unmatched. CDR1 is MDHEN and CDR2 is SYDVKM in the germline V gene. The CDR3 DNA follows: TGTGCCAGCAGCCCTGACAGGGGGCATGAGCCCCAGCATTTT. Translation: CASSPDRGHEPQHF.

The chain employs TRBV19 and TRBJ2-7, with 7 bases that match TRBD1. The CDR3 extends over 14 amino acids. Trimming took 6 bases from V and 2 from J; bases not matched to a gene: 7. Germline V gene data show CDR1 as LNHDA and CDR2 as SQIVND (reference sequence). The CDR3 loop is CASRKTGTAYEQYF. CDR3 in DNA: TGTGCCAGTAGAAAAACCGGGACAGCCTACGAGCAGTACTTC.

A note on this clone: This CDR3 is also generated by other DNA sequences in the sample. The gene calls are TRBV9 and TRBJ1-4; 8 positions agree with TRBD1. The trim removed 4 bases at V and 7 bases at J, leaving 3 bases unmatched. Germline V gives CDR1 SGDLS, CDR2 YYNGEE. The CDR3 is 13 residues long. Written as DNA, the CDR3 is TGTGCCAGCAGCACCGGGACAGGTGAAAAACTGTTTTTT. As protein: CASSTGTGEKLFF.

The J gene is TRBJ1-1, the V gene TRBV6-5; D may be TRBD1 (6 bases). The CDR3 extends over 13 amino acids. The V end lost 2 bases, the J end lost 5 bases, and 9 bases lay between the germline ends. Germline CDR1 reads MNHEY; CDR2 reads SVGAGI. CDR3 sequence (DNA): TGTGCCAGCAGTTACACCACAGGGACTGAAGCTTTCTTT. Protein sequence: CASSYTTGTEAFF.

The J gene is TRBJ1-2, the V gene TRBV13, with 9 bases fitting TRBD1. This CDR3 has 13 amino acids. V lost 4 bases to trimming and J lost 7 bases; unmatched junction nucleotides: 4. The germline V gene has CDR1 PRHDT and CDR2 FYEKMQ (reference sequence). This CDR3 reads CASSSGTGFGYTF. CDR3 sequence (DNA): TGTGCCAGCAGCTCCGGGACAGGGTTTGGCTACACCTTC.

The chain links TRBV12-5 to TRBJ2-7, with D perhaps matching TRBD2 (5 bases). The V end lost 8 bases, the J end lost 7 bases, and 18 bases lay between the germline ends. Germline-derived CDR1 and CDR2 are LGHNT and FRNRAP. The CDR3 sequence is 13 residues long. The CDR3 nucleotides read TGTGCTAGTCCCGAGACCGAGGGCAGAGAGCAGTACTTC. Its translation is CASPETEGREQYF. The complete variable domain, with remaining parts taken from reference TRBV12-5 and TRBJ2-7, reads DARVTQTPRHKVTEMGQEVTMRCQPILGHNTVFWYRQTMMQGLELLAYFRNRAPLDDSGMPKDRFSAEMPDATLATLKIQPSEPRDSAVYFCASPETEGREQYFGPGTRLTVT.

The CDR3 sequence is CASSSIPESGEAFF. The CDR3 nucleotides read TGTGCCAGCAGCTCGATACCCGAATCCGGTGAAGCTTTCTTT. The chain recombines TRBV11-1 with TRBJ1-1, with unresolved D. CDR3 length: 14 residues. The germline gives CDR1 SGHAT, CDR2 FQDESV (reference sequence). V gave up 4 bases and J gave up 7 bases, with 16 bases separating them. The full variable domain, in which reference TRBV11-1 and TRBJ1-1 provide the parts outside the CDR3, is EAEVAQSPRYKITEKSQAVAFWCDPISGHATLYWYRQILGQGPELLVQFQDESVVDDSQLPKDRFSAERLKGVDSTLKIQPAELGDSAMYLCASSSIPESGEAFFGQGTRLTVV.

The rearrangement uses TRBV19 and TRBJ1-6, with D perhaps matching TRBD1 (5 bases). The CDR3 length is 14 residues. V lost 5 bases to trimming and J lost 4 bases, with 9 bases between them. Germline CDR1 and CDR2: LNHDA and SQIVND (reference sequence). This CDR3 reads CASSQQEYNSPLHF. CDR3 nucleotide sequence: TGTGCCAGTAGTCAACAGGAATATAATTCACCCCTCCACTTT.

CDR3 bases: TGTGCCACCTCAATGGAGTGGGAGCAGTACTTC. Amino acid sequence: CATSMEWEQYF. The V gene is TRBV28, the J gene TRBJ2-7, with no clear D. With 10 bases removed from V and 7 bases from J, the gap between germline ends came to 14 bases. The CDR3 consists of 11 residues. The V gene's germline CDR1 is MDHEN and CDR2 SYDVKM.